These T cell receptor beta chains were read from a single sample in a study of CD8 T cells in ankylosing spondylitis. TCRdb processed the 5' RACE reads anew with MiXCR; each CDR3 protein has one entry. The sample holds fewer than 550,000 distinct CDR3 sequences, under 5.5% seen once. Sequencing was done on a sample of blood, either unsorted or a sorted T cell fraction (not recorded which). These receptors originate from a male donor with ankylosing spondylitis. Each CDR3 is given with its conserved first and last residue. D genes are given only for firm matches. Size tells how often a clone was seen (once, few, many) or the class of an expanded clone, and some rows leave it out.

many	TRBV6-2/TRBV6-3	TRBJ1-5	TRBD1	TGTGCCAGCGTACAGGGGGCTCGGCGCAATCAGCCCCAGCATTTT	CASVQGARRNQPQHF
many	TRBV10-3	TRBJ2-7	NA	TGTGCCACCATGGTGGGGGAGAACTACGAGCAGTACTTC	CATMVGENYEQYF
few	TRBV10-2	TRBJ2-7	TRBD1	TGCGCCAGCAGTGAGTCAGACCCTTACGCCGGGACAGCCTACGAGCAGTACTTC	CASSESDPYAGTAYEQYF
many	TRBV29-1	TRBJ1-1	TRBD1	TGCAGCGGGGACAGGGAACGCACTGAAGCTTTCTTT	CSGDRERTEAFF
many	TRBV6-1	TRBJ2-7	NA	TGTGCCAGCAGCCCCAGGGGGGTTGCCTACGAGCAGTACTTC	CASSPRGVAYEQYF
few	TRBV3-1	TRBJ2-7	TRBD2	TGTGCCAGCAGAAGACTAGCGGGGGCGGAAGAGCAGTACTTC	CASRRLAGAEEQYF
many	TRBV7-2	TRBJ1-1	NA	TGTGCCAGCAGCTACGGACCGGGGATGAACACTGAAGCTTTCTTT	CASSYGPGMNTEAFF
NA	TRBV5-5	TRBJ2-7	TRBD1	TGTGCCAGCAGCCTGACAGGGCCGGCCCCCTACGAGCAGTACTTC	CASSLTGPAPYEQYF
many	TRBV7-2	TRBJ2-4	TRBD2	TGTGCCAGCAGCGCCCCCGGGACTAAAAAGTACTTC	CASSAPGTKKYF
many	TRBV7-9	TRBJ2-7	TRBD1	TGTGCCAGCAGCACCGGACAGGGAACCTACGAGCAGTACTTC	CASSTGQGTYEQYF
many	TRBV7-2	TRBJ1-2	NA	TGTGCCAGCAGCCTTGGTGGGGACGTCTGGTGGGAAGGTGGCTACACCTTC	CASSLGGDVWWEGGYTF
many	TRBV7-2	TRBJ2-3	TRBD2	TGTGCCAGCAGCTCGCGGGGGGATAACACAGATACGCAGTATTTT	CASSSRGDNTDTQYF
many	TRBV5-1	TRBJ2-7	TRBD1	TGCGCCAGCAGCGCGACAGGGGCGGTGTACGAGCAGTACTTC	CASSATGAVYEQYF
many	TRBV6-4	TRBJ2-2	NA	TGTGCCAGCAGTGACTCTGCTCAGGATGTCGGGGAGCTGTTTTTT	CASSDSAQDVGELFF
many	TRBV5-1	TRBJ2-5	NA	TGCGCCAGCAGCTTGCAGGGGGACTTCCAAGAGACCCAGTACTTC	CASSLQGDFQETQYF
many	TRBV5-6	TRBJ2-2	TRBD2	TGTGCCAGCAGCTCGGGACTACTTATGTCTTACACCGGGGAGCTGTTTTTT	CASSSGLLMSYTGELFF
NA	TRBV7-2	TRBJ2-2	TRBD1	TGTGCCAGCGGGACAGGACGGACCGGGGAGCTGTTTTTT	CASGTGRTGELFF
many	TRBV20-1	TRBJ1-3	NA	TGCAGTGCCCCCCTTACTCCGCGCTCTGGAAACACCATATATTTT	CSAPLTPRSGNTIYF
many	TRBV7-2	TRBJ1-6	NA	TGTGCCAGCAGCTTAGGAATAACGTCCTATAATTCACCCCTCCACTTT	CASSLGITSYNSPLHF
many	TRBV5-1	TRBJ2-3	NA	TGCGCCAGCAGCTTGGATTTGCCTAGCACAGATACGCAGTATTTT	CASSLDLPSTDTQYF
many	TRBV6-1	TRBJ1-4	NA	TGTGCCAGCAACTACGGGGGTACTAATGAAAAACTGTTTTTT	CASNYGGTNEKLFF
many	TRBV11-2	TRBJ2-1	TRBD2	TGTGCCAGCAGCTTTGGGGTGGGAGGGTACAATGAGCAGTTCTTC	CASSFGVGGYNEQFF
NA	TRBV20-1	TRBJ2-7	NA	TGCAGTGCTAGTACCCAGCAGGCCTACGAGCAGTACTTC	CSASTQQAYEQYF
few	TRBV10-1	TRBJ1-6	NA	TGCGCCAGCAGTGAAGTGTTGGACTCACCCCTCCACTTT	CASSEVLDSPLHF
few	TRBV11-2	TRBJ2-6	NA	TGTGCCAGCAGCTTACAGGGCTTCCTTAGCTCTGGGGCCAACGTCCTGACTTTC	CASSLQGFLSSGANVLTF
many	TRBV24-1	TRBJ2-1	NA	TGTGCCACCAGATTCGGAAATGAGCAGTTCTTC	CATRFGNEQFF
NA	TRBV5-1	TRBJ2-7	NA	TGCGCCAGCAGCGACCCTAGCGAAGTAAGAGGAGAGCAGTACTTC	CASSDPSEVRGEQYF
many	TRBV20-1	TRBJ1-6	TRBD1	TGCAGTGCTACCCGGGACAGGGTGAATTCACCCCTCCACTTT	CSATRDRVNSPLHF
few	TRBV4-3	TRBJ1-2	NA	TGCGCCAGCAGCCCCAGTGGGCAGGGGCGGGGCTACACCTTC	CASSPSGQGRGYTF
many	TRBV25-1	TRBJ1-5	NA	TGTGCCAGCAGTGAAGGACGTCGCAATCAGCCCCAGCATTTT	CASSEGRRNQPQHF
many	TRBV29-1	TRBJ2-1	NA	TGCAGCTCTCGACGGACTACCTACAATGAGCAGTTCTTC	CSSRRTTYNEQFF
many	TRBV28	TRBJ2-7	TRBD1	TGTGCCAGCAGCCCGGGGGGACAGGGCTCCAACGAGCAGTACTTC	CASSPGGQGSNEQYF
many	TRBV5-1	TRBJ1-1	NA	TGCGCCAGCAGCCTCTTTGGGGGGGCAAGGGGTTTCTTT	CASSLFGGARGFF
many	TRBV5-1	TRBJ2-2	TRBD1	TGCGCCAGCAGCACGGACAGGGGTGACACCGGGGAGCTGTTTTTT	CASSTDRGDTGELFF
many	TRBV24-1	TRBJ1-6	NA	TGTGCCACCAGTGATCCAAGGGGACGGAGCTCCTATAATTCACCCCTCCACTTT	CATSDPRGRSSYNSPLHF
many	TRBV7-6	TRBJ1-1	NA	TGTGCCAGCAGTTATACAGCAACTACTGAAGCTTTCTTT	CASSYTATTEAFF
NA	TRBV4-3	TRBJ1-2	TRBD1	TGCGCCAGCAGCCAAGTTAGGGGACAGGGGTATGGCTACACCTTC	CASSQVRGQGYGYTF
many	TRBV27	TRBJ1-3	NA	TGTGCCAGCAGTGAAGTTTGGTCTGGAAACACCATATATTTT	CASSEVWSGNTIYF
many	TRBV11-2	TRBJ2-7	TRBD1	TGTGCCAGCAGCTTCGGGACAGGGCGGTACGAGCAGTACTTC	CASSFGTGRYEQYF
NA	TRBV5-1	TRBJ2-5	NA	TGCGCCAGCAGCTTGGTTGGGGACCAACAAGAGACCCAGTACTTC	CASSLVGDQQETQYF
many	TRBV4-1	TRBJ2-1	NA	TGCGCCAGCAGCCAAGCGACTCACCCGGGCAATGAGCAGTTCTTC	CASSQATHPGNEQFF
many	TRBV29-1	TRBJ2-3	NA	TGCAGCGTTGAAAAAGGCATCCTAAACGGGGGTACGCAGTATTTT	CSVEKGILNGGTQYF
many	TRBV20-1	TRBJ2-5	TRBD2	TGCAGTGCCCTCGTTCCTAGCGGACTGCAAGAGACCCAGTACTTC	CSALVPSGLQETQYF
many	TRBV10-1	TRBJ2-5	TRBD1	TGCGCCAGCGTCACACAGGGGACAGATGAGACCCAGTACTTC	CASVTQGTDETQYF
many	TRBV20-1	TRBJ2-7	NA	TGCAGTGCTAGTACGGTGCAAAAGTACGAGCAGTACTTC	CSASTVQKYEQYF
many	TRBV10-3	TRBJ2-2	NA	TGTGCCAGCCGACTGACCCCGAACACCGGGGAGCTGTTTTTT	CASRLTPNTGELFF
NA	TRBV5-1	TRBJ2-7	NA	TGCGCCAGCACAGCGAGAGGAATGGGGGAAACGTCGGGCTACGAGCAGTACTTC	CASTARGMGETSGYEQYF
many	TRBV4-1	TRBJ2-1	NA	TGCGCCAGCAGCCAAGATCGAGGGGGACTTAGGAATGAGCAGTTCTTC	CASSQDRGGLRNEQFF